The rows below give T cell receptor beta chains drawn from one sample of a study of radiotherapy plus CTLA-4 blockade in lung cancer. Sequencing was performed with immunoSEQ multiplex PCR; in TCRdb, only in-frame clones are kept and a portion is missing. Among approximately 110,000 clones listed, 81% were seen once. The sample here was peripheral blood, taken from a patient treated with radiotherapy plus ipilimumab. The receptors stem from a human donor with non-small cell lung cancer that progressed on radiotherapy plus ipilimumab. Some clones in this sample may be carry-over from other donors' samples. CDR3s include the opening cysteine and the closing phenylalanine or tryptophan. A D gene is named only where the DNA matches it firmly. Expanded clones are given a class, and other clones once, few, many or no size at all.

v_gene	j_gene	abundance	len	d_gene	CDR3aa	CDR3nt
TRBV5-3	TRBJ2-2	NA	17	TRBD1	CARRPDRGRTSSGELFF	TGTGCCAGAAGGCCAGACAGGGGCCGTACATCTTCCGGGGAGCTGTTTTTT
TRBV19	TRBJ1-2	NA	13	NA	CASSIYLEGGYTF	TGTGCCAGTAGTATTTATCTGGAAGGAGGCTACACCTTC
TRBV7-2	TRBJ1-3	NA	13	NA	CASSYRSGNTIYF	TGTGCCAGCAGCTACCGCTCTGGAAACACCATATATTTT
TRBV7-9	TRBJ1-1	NA	14	TRBD1	CASSLGQANTEAFF	TGTGCCAGCAGCCTGGGACAGGCAAACACTGAAGCTTTCTTT
TRBV5-1	TRBJ1-4	NA	14	TRBD1	CASSLGQGSEKLFF	TGCGCCAGCAGCTTAGGACAGGGAAGTGAAAAACTGTTTTTT
TRBV4-2	TRBJ2-7	NA	15	TRBD1	CASSNQGDPTYEQYF	TGTGCCAGCAGCAACCAGGGGGATCCGACCTACGAGCAGTACTTC
TRBV4-2	TRBJ2-7	NA	15	NA	CASSEEQKISYEQYF	TGTGCCAGCAGCGAAGAACAGAAAATATCCTACGAGCAGTACTTC
TRBV7-2	TRBJ2-7	NA	16	TRBD1	CASSLAPGQGAYEQYF	TGTGCCAGCAGCTTAGCGCCGGGACAGGGGGCATACGAGCAGTACTTC
TRBV4-2	TRBJ2-7	NA	16	NA	CASSQDLWGASYEQYF	TGTGCCAGCAGCCAAGACTTGTGGGGGGCCTCCTACGAGCAGTACTTC
TRBV7-2	TRBJ1-5	NA	18	NA	CASSFSRGTQGRNQPQHF	TGTGCCAGCAGCTTTTCAAGGGGTACACAGGGTAGGAATCAGCCCCAGCATTTT
TRBV4-3	TRBJ2-5	NA	13	NA	CASSQDVWETQYF	TGCGCCAGCAGCCAAGATGTTTGGGAGACCCAGTACTTC
TRBV27	TRBJ2-7	NA	13	NA	CASSLWPHYEQYF	TGTGCCAGCAGTCTATGGCCCCACTACGAGCAGTACTTC
TRBV4-2	TRBJ2-6	NA	18	TRBD1	CASSQGSLTGSGANVLTF	TGTGCCAGCAGCCAAGGTTCCCTGACAGGGAGTGGGGCCAACGTCCTGACTTTC
TRBV15	TRBJ2-3	NA	11	NA	CATSNTDTQYF	TGTGCCACCAGCAACACAGATACGCAGTATTTT
TRBV19	TRBJ1-1	few	16	TRBD1	CASSYLPGQRNTEAFF	TGTGCCAGTAGTTACCTCCCGGGACAGAGGAACACTGAAGCTTTCTTT
TRBV6-6	TRBJ1-2	NA	12	NA	CAGSDSGGGYTF	TGTGCCGGTTCTGACAGCGGCGGGGGCTACACCTTC
TRBV7-8	TRBJ1-5	NA	13	NA	CASSLDGVQPQHF	TGTGCCAGCAGCTTAGATGGGGTCCAGCCCCAGCATTTT
TRBV11-1	TRBJ2-1	NA	14	NA	CASSLVVAYNEQFF	TGTGCCAGCAGCTTAGTGGTGGCCTACAATGAGCAGTTCTTC
TRBV5-4	TRBJ1-6	NA	13	NA	CASSLRGTSPLHF	TGTGCCAGCAGCCTACGGGGCACTTCACCCCTCCACTTT
TRBV7-3	TRBJ2-2	NA	17	NA	CASSLSPGRGRTGELFF	TGTGCCAGCAGCTTAAGCCCGGGACGGGGGAGGACCGGGGAGCTGTTTTTT
TRBV2	TRBJ2-1	NA	12	NA	CASPRPTGEQFF	TGTGCCAGCCCTCGTCCTACAGGTGAGCAGTTCTTC
TRBV5-1	TRBJ2-7	NA	16	TRBD1	CASSYNAGQGSYEQYF	TGCGCCAGCAGCTACAACGCGGGACAGGGATCCTACGAGCAGTACTTC
TRBV6-5	TRBJ1-2	NA	14	NA	CASRPGAENYGYTF	TGTGCCAGCAGGCCAGGGGCGGAGAACTATGGCTACACCTTC
TRBV10-3	TRBJ2-3	NA	13	NA	CAISERFSDTQYF	TGTGCCATCAGTGAGAGGTTTTCAGATACGCAGTATTTT
TRBV28	TRBJ2-7	few	16	NA	CASSLIGTAGHYEQYF	TGTGCCAGCAGTTTAATAGGGACGGCGGGTCACTACGAGCAGTACTTC
TRBV18	TRBJ1-2	NA	13	TRBD1	CASSPQGAQGYTF	TGTGCCAGCTCACCACAGGGGGCACAGGGCTACACCTTC
TRBV18	TRBJ1-1	NA	17	TRBD1	CASSPSRQGAMNTEAFF	TGTGCCAGCTCACCGTCTCGACAGGGGGCCATGAACACTGAAGCTTTCTTT
TRBV5-6	TRBJ1-2	NA	16	NA	CASSLGQLRINYGYTF	TGTGCCAGCAGCTTGGGGCAGCTCAGAATTAACTATGGCTACACCTTC
TRBV6-1	TRBJ1-5	NA	15	TRBD1	CASSRQGEGNQPQHF	TGTGCCAGCAGTAGACAGGGTGAAGGCAATCAGCCCCAGCATTTT
TRBV7-8	TRBJ1-2	NA	12	TRBD1	CASSLDRDRGTF	TGTGCCAGCAGCTTGGACCGGGACAGGGGCACCTTC
TRBV20-1	TRBJ1-2	NA	9	NA	CSPGWGYTF	TGCAGTCCCGGTTGGGGCTACACCTTC
TRBV6-5	TRBJ2-7	NA	15	TRBD1	CASSYYGTGPYEQYF	TGTGCCAGCAGTTACTACGGGACAGGCCCCTACGAGCAGTACTTC
TRBV4-1	TRBJ2-3	NA	14	TRBD2	CASRLGGITDTQYF	TGCGCCAGCAGGCTCGGGGGGATCACAGATACGCAGTATTTT
TRBV7-8	TRBJ1-3	NA	14	NA	CASSPGTRAHTIYF	TGTGCCAGCAGCCCGGGGACAAGAGCACACACCATATATTTT
TRBV2	TRBJ2-7	NA	13	NA	CASSALPNYEQYF	TGTGCCAGCAGTGCGCTCCCTAATTACGAGCAGTACTTC
TRBV4-2	TRBJ2-3	few	15	NA	CASSRKEDSTDTQYF	TGTGCCAGCAGCCGAAAGGAGGATAGCACAGATACGCAGTATTTT
TRBV19	TRBJ2-2	NA	18	NA	CASSIVGFRGLITGELFF	TGTGCCAGTAGTATAGTTGGCTTTCGGGGTTTGATCACCGGGGAGCTGTTTTTT
TRBV6-5	TRBJ1-2	once	13	NA	CASSRDRPSSYTF	TGTGCCAGCAGTCGCGACAGGCCTAGTAGCTACACCTTC
TRBV5-3	TRBJ1-5	NA	23	NA	CARSLSESRIVGLGRSEHQPQHF	TGTGCCAGAAGCTTAAGTGAGAGTCGTATAGTGGGGTTAGGTCGGTCGGAACATCAGCCCCAGCATTTT
TRBV5-6	TRBJ1-6	NA	14	NA	CASSLVQGNSPLHF	TGTGCCAGCAGCTTGGTTCAGGGCAATTCACCCCTCCACTTT
TRBV10-3	TRBJ1-5	once	18	NA	CAISEGQKGWYSNQPQHF	TGTGCCATCAGTGAGGGACAGAAGGGTTGGTATAGCAATCAGCCCCAGCATTTT
TRBV6-1	TRBJ2-4	NA	15	TRBD1	CASSERQGAYDIQYF	TGTGCCAGCAGTGAAAGGCAGGGGGCATATGACATTCAGTACTTC
TRBV5-6	TRBJ1-2	few	13	NA	CASSFQQAGGYTF	TGTGCCAGCAGCTTCCAACAGGCGGGGGGCTACACCTTC
TRBV7-2	TRBJ1-6	medium-sized	14	NA	CASSLVGVATPLHF	TGTGCCAGCAGCTTAGTAGGGGTGGCGACACCCCTCCACTTT
TRBV6-5	TRBJ1-2	NA	15	TRBD1	CASSYSGQGEVGYTF	TGTGCCAGCAGTTACTCGGGACAGGGGGAAGTTGGCTACACCTTC
TRBV5-4	TRBJ2-1	NA	15	NA	CASSLFRQTYNEQFF	TGTGCCAGCAGCTTGTTTCGACAGACGTACAATGAGCAGTTCTTC
TRBV11-1	TRBJ2-7	NA	15	NA	CASSQLMDSSYEQYF	TGTGCCAGCAGCCAACTCATGGACAGTTCCTACGAGCAGTACTTC
TRBV6-1	TRBJ1-1	NA	13	TRBD1	CASRTGENTEAFF	TGTGCCAGCAGGACAGGGGAGAACACTGAAGCTTTCTTT
TRBV2	TRBJ2-1	NA	13	TRBD1	CASRGAGGGEQFF	TGTGCCAGCAGGGGGGCAGGGGGCGGCGAGCAGTTCTTC
TRBV25-1	TRBJ1-5	NA	18	NA	CASSESGGQLDSNQPQHF	TGTGCCAGCAGTGAATCTGGAGGGCAGCTTGATAGCAATCAGCCCCAGCATTTT
TRBV10-3	TRBJ2-5	NA	16	NA	CAISESSIQGGETQYF	TGTGCCATCAGTGAGTCGAGCATACAGGGTGGGGAGACCCAGTACTTC
TRBV5-8	TRBJ1-5	NA	16	NA	CAGSPEGRVRGQPQHF	TGTGCCGGCAGCCCGGAGGGTAGGGTGAGGGGCCAGCCCCAGCATTTT
TRBV18	TRBJ1-2	NA	15	TRBD1	CASSPTGAGNYGYTF	TGTGCCAGCTCACCCACAGGGGCAGGGAACTATGGCTACACCTTC
TRBV7-3	TRBJ2-7	NA	12	NA	CASSLTGSEQYF	TGTGCCAGCAGCTTAACAGGGTCGGAGCAGTACTTC
TRBV4-3	TRBJ2-7	NA	16	NA	CASGQVPLQGTYEQYF	TGCGCCAGCGGCCAAGTACCCCTGCAAGGCACCTACGAGCAGTACTTC
TRBV5-6	TRBJ1-2	NA	14	NA	CASSLNLLKVGYTF	TGTGCCAGCAGCTTGAATCTTCTGAAGGTCGGCTACACCTTC